This TCR beta chain appears in the sequencing data of a study of blood T cell repertoires in COVID-19. The overall study: COVID-19 samples, acute and convalescent, were from the United States, Italy and Spain. Sources were T cells, B-cell-depleted T cells, or PBMCs; the material itself was cDNA or gDNA.

In the authors' workflow: Quantification of nucleated cells was approximated via reference gene primer amplification. Sequenced by immunoSEQ multiplex PCR; TCRdb stores in-frame clones only, minus some. V and J calls and clone size follow that table, whereas D and trimming were derived from the DNA. The sample comprises about 140,000 clones, about 79% of which are singletons, and 9.5% to 13% rests with the top ten. V shed 5 bases and J shed 1 base, with 8 bases lying between them. Looked up from germline, CDR1 is PRHDT and CDR2 is FYEKMQ (reference sequence). The CDR3 loop spans 13 amino acids. Input material: peripheral blood. This rearrangement joins TRBV13 to TRBJ1-1; TRBD1 is a possible D gene (5 bases). The sequence came from a man in his fifties or sixties with active or convalescent COVID-19. The CDR3 protein is CASSPQGNTEAFF. CDR3 nucleotides: TGTGCCAGCAGCCCTCAGGGGAACACTGAAGCTTTCTTT.